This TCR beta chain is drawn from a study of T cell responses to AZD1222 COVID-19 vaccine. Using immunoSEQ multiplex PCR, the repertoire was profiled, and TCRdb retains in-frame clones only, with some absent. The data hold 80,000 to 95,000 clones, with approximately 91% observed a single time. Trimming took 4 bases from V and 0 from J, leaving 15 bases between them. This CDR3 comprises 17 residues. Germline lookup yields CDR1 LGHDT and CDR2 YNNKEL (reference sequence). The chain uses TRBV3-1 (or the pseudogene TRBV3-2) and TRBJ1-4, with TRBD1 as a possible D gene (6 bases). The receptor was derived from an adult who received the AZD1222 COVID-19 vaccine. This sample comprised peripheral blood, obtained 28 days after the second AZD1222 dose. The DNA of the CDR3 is TGTGCCAGCAGCCCAACGGCGGGGGCTGCAACTAATGAAAAACTGTTTTTT. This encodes CASSPTAGAATNEKLFF.